One and the same sample provided the 24 T cell receptor beta chains below, sequenced in a study of PD-1 blockade in classical Hodgkin lymphoma (dated by TCRdb to 2018 to 2021). The library was built by means of the immunoSEQ multiplex PCR assay. TCRdb took this table from immuneACCESS and kept in-frame rearrangements with V and J called. Such tables lack part of the clones; where checked against another copy, unresolved V genes explain under half of the gap, and the rest is unexplained. This sample gives some 84,000 clones in total; around 90% of them show up just once. Of the sample, approximately 22% is held by the ten largest clones. What this sample's time point label stands for: cycle 1 day 1 (C1D1), immediately before nivolumab initiation. All trial patients had relapsed after autologous stem cell transplantation, with cohorts A, B and C differing in prior brentuximab vedotin exposure. The sequencing used peripheral blood mononuclear cells (PBMCs), collected at baseline. These receptors were taken from a human donor with classical Hodgkin lymphoma.

This clone was detected once. The J gene is TRBJ2-3, the V gene TRBV28, with TRBD2 matching 8 bases. This CDR3 has 16 amino acids. Germline lookup yields CDR1 MDHEN and CDR2 SYDVKM. Trimming at V came to 1 base and at J to 3 bases, leaving 6 bases not matched to a gene. The CDR3 reads CASSLFRTSGTDTQYF. In DNA, the CDR3 is TGTGCCAGCAGTTTATTTCGCACTAGCGGAACAGATACGCAGTATTTT.

The chain links TRBV7-2 to TRBJ1-1; no clear D gene. The CDR3 runs to 12 residues. Trimming removed 8 bases at V and 3 bases at J, with 10 bases between. Germline assignment: CDR1 SGHTA and CDR2 FQGNSA. CDR3 bases: TGTGCCAGCCACCACCGAGACACTGAAGCTTTCTTT. As protein: CASHHRDTEAFF.

A note on this clone: An end of the junction does not agree with germline; a read error may underlie this. This CDR3 is CASSPYEGIGELFF. The CDR3 DNA follows: TGTGCTAGCAGCCCGTACGAGGGGATCGGGGAGCTGTTTTTT. This sequence joins TRBV7-7 and TRBJ2-2; D is tentatively TRBD1 or TRBD2 (5 bases each). CDR3 length equals 14 residues. In germline, CDR1 is SSHAT, CDR2 FNYEAQ (reference sequence).

The chain uses TRBV4-1 and TRBJ2-3, with TRBD2 matching over 9 bases. Germline trimming cut 4 bases from V and 0 bases from J; bases unmatched to any gene: 5. The CDR3 length is 16 residues. Germline V gives CDR1 MGHRA, CDR2 YSYEKL. The CDR3 is CASSLGLAHSTDTQYF. The DNA of the CDR3 is TGCGCCAGCAGCCTCGGACTAGCGCATAGCACAGATACGCAGTATTTT.

DNA for the CDR3: TGTGCCAGCAGCTCAGGAACGTCGACAGCTAACTATGGCTACACCTTC. This sequence encodes CASSSGTSTANYGYTF. The gene calls are TRBV5-4 and TRBJ1-2; the D gene is possibly TRBD1 (5 bases). Germline V gene lookup returns CDR1 SGHNT and CDR2 YYREEE (reference sequence). The CDR3 is made up of 16 amino acids. V was clipped by 3 bases and J by 0 bases, with 15 bases between them.

Regarding this clone: Sequence at one end of the junction differs from germline and may be a read error. The chain recombines TRBV5-1 with TRBJ2-1; D ambiguous. The length of the CDR3 is 13 residues. Germline-derived CDR1 and CDR2 are SGHRS and YFSETQ. The CDR3 here is CASSYGSFNEQFF. CDR3 bases: TGCGCCAGCAGCTACGGGTCCTTCAATGAGCAGTTCTTC.

The V call is TRBV28, the J call TRBJ2-7; D could derive from TRBD1 or TRBD2 (6 bases each). V was trimmed by 6 bases and J by 6 bases, leaving 21 bases between them. Germline V CDR1 and CDR2: MDHEN, SYDVKM. CDR3 length equals 15 residues. The CDR3 bases are TGTGCCAGCAGCCTTCCGGGGGCCCGGTCTAGCGAGCAGTACTTC. It translates to CASSLPGARSSEQYF.

The chain uses TRBV25-1 and TRBJ1-6; D not resolved. The CDR3 is 14 residues long. Deletions cut 8 bases from V and 0 bases from J, with 8 bases between. CDR1 is MGHDK, CDR2 SYGVNS, per germline. The CDR3 sequence is CASGWSSYNSPLHF. The CDR3 DNA reads as TGTGCCAGCGGATGGAGCTCCTATAATTCACCCCTCCACTTT.

The chain has TRBV11-2 and TRBJ2-3; D is ambiguous. Trimming left V 3 bases short and J 5 bases short, with 9 bases between. CDR1 is SGHAT, CDR2 FQNNGV, per germline. This CDR3 has 13 residues. The CDR3 is CASSFRTGDTQYF. The CDR3 coding sequence is TGTGCCAGCAGCTTCCGTACTGGAGATACGCAGTATTTT.

The chain joins TRBV4-1 to TRBJ2-1, with 10 bases lining up with TRBD2. This CDR3 contains 18 residues. V shed 0 bases and J 5 bases; nucleotides not matched to a gene: 10. Germline V gene lookup returns CDR1 MGHRA and CDR2 YSYEKL. CDR3 sequence reads: CASSQDILAGEFDNEQFF. The CDR3, as DNA: TGCGCCAGCAGCCAAGATATCCTAGCGGGAGAGTTTGACAATGAGCAGTTCTTC.

The chain links TRBV29-1 to TRBJ2-2, with D perhaps being TRBD1 or TRBD2 (6 bases each). Germline values: CDR1 SQVTM, CDR2 ANQGSEA. This CDR3 has 17 residues. V dropped 4 bases and J dropped 4 bases, with 22 bases sitting between them. In DNA, the CDR3 is TGCAGCGTTGTGCCTCCTGTAGCCGGGGGCAGCACCGGGGAGCTGTTTTTT. It is translated as CSVVPPVAGGSTGELFF.

The chain uses TRBV7-2 and TRBJ2-7; D gene unclear. The V gene's germline CDR1 is SGHTA and CDR2 FQGNSA. The CDR3 runs to 14 residues. V shed 3 bases and J shed 7 bases, with 16 bases lying between them. The CDR3 loop reads CASSFRVPIEEQYF. The DNA of the CDR3 is TGTGCCAGCAGCTTCCGGGTCCCCATAGAGGAGCAGTACTTC.

The CDR3 DNA sequence: TGTGCCAGCAGCCCACCGAACAGGTTATACGAGCAGTACTTC. Amino acid sequence: CASSPPNRLYEQYF. The chain uses TRBV9 and TRBJ2-7; the D gene is possibly TRBD1 (5 bases). The CDR3 is 14 amino acids. The ends were cut back, 4 bases at V and 4 bases at J, with 15 bases in the middle. Germline V gene sequence: CDR1 SGDLS, CDR2 YYNGEE.

J is TRBJ2-7 and V is TRBV7-6; D is perhaps TRBD2 (6 bases). The V gene's germline CDR1 is SGHVS and CDR2 FNYEAQ. The CDR3 totals 14 residues. V lost 5 bases and J 2 bases, leaving 13 bases between the germline ends. CDR3 sequence: CASSDPTSTYEQYF. In DNA form, the CDR3 reads TGTGCCAGCAGCGACCCGACTAGTACCTACGAGCAGTACTTC.

The chain couples TRBV28 to TRBJ1-1; 7 bases match TRBD1. J gave up 0 bases and V 6 bases, and 7 bases lay outside the gene matches. The CDR3 has 15 amino acids. Germline CDR1 and CDR2: MDHEN and SYDVKM. The CDR3 reads CASSPSTGMNTEAFF. CDR3 nucleotide sequence: TGTGCCAGCAGCCCGTCGACAGGGATGAACACTGAAGCTTTCTTT. Drawing the rest from reference TRBV28 and TRBJ1-1, the complete variable domain is DVKVTQSSRYLVKRTGEKVFLECVQDMDHENMFWYRQDPGLGLRLIYFSYDVKMKEKGDIPEGYSVSREKKERFSLILESASTNQTSMYLCASSPSTGMNTEAFFGQGTRLTVV.

The chain links TRBV7-7 to TRBJ2-5, with 7 bases aligning to TRBD2. The germline gives CDR1 SSHAT, CDR2 FNYEAQ (reference sequence). The CDR3 loop spans 14 amino acids. Trimming took 3 bases from V and 5 from J; bases not matched to a gene: 6. The chain's CDR3 is CASSFSGEGETQYF. CDR3 DNA: TGTGCCAGCAGCTTCAGTGGGGAGGGCGAGACCCAGTACTTC. The full variable domain, completed using reference TRBV7-7 and TRBJ2-5, is GAGVSQSPRYKVTKRGQDVTLRCDPISSHATLYWYQQALGQGPEFLTYFNYEAQPDKSGLPSDRFSAERPEGSISTLTIQRTEQRDSAMYRCASSFSGEGETQYFGPGTRLLVL.

This clone was counted once. The chain joins TRBV2 to TRBJ1-5, with 11 bases identical to TRBD1. Germline values: CDR1 SNHLY, CDR2 FYNNEI. The CDR3 length is 16 residues. Trimming cost V 2 bases and J 5 bases; bases outside gene matches: 5. The chain's CDR3 is CASSEQGQGVHQPQHF. CDR3 nucleotide sequence: TGTGCCAGCAGTGAACAGGGACAGGGGGTCCATCAGCCCCAGCATTTT.

V usage is TRBV5-1 and J usage is TRBJ1-1; D unresolved. The length of the CDR3 is 16 residues. V was pared by 1 base and J by 5 bases, with 18 bases between. From germline, CDR1 is SGHRS and CDR2 YFSETQ. CDR3 sequence reads: CASSLYSNPGRTEAFF. In nucleotides, the CDR3 is TGCGCCAGCAGCTTGTACAGCAATCCGGGAAGGACTGAAGCTTTCTTT.

The chain couples TRBV19 to TRBJ2-3; TRBD2 aligns across 11 bases. The V segment lost 1 base and the J segment 2 bases; nucleotides outside the gene matches: 5. The CDR3 runs 17 residues. Germline loops: CDR1 LNHDA, CDR2 SQIVND (reference sequence). CDR3 sequence reads: CASSIVGLADHTDTQYF. CDR3 nucleotide sequence: TGTGCCAGTAGTATAGTGGGACTAGCGGACCACACAGATACGCAGTATTTT.

V and J are TRBV4-1 and TRBJ1-2, with 8 nucleotides matching TRBD1. CDR3 length: 18 residues. Germline V gene lookup returns CDR1 MGHRA and CDR2 YSYEKL. Trimming removed 1 base from V and 5 bases from J; junction bases left unmatched: 15. The CDR3 nucleotides read TGCGCCAGCAGCCAAGGCAGGACAGGGACTCGAGCCGATTATGGCTACACCTTC. Its translation is CASSQGRTGTRADYGYTF.

The chain carries TRBV9 and TRBJ1-2; a weak D match, TRBD1 (6 bases). V was pared by 3 bases and J by 4 bases, with 10 bases between. The V gene's germline CDR1 is SGDLS and CDR2 YYNGEE. The CDR3 spans 13 residues. CDR3 sequence (DNA): TGTGCCAGCAGCGCACAGGGAATCTATGGCTACACCTTC. It codes for CASSAQGIYGYTF.

The CDR3 bases are TGCGCCAGCAGCCAAGAGCTAGCCCAATACAATGAGCAGTTCTTC. It is translated as CASSQELAQYNEQFF. The chain combines TRBV4-3 with TRBJ2-1, with D perhaps matching TRBD2 (5 bases). The CDR3 consists of 15 residues. Germline CDR1 LGHNA, CDR2 YSLEER. Deletions cut 0 bases from V and 4 bases from J, with 10 bases between.

The V and J genes are TRBV29-1 and TRBJ2-3; TRBD1 or TRBD2 may be the D gene (5 bases each). The CDR3 has 17 amino acids. CDR1 and CDR2 from the germline V gene are SQVTM and ANQGSEA. V was cut by 4 bases and J by 0 bases, with 20 bases left in between. In DNA form, the CDR3 reads TGCAGCGTTGCGAGAGCGGACATCCTTTTTAGCACAGATACGCAGTATTTT. It translates to CSVARADILFSTDTQYF.

The rearrangement joins TRBV5-1 to TRBJ2-2; 9 bases agree with TRBD1. After removal of 4 bases from V and 6 bases from J, the junction contained 7 bases not matched to a gene. The CDR3 totals 15 residues. CDR1 SGHRS and CDR2 YFSETQ come from the germline V gene. CDR3 in amino acids: CASSSPQGASGELFF. The CDR3 nucleotides are TGCGCCAGCAGCAGCCCACAGGGGGCCTCCGGGGAGCTGTTTTTT.